This T cell receptor beta chain was obtained from a study of blood T cells in healthy people across ages. Per-sample PBMC isolation yielded at least 7 million cells. The authors ran a second PCR of 7 to 11 cycles using a sample-barcoded 5' primer and a J-beta primer mix. TCRdb itself ran the 5' RACE reads through MiXCR, one entry per CDR3 protein. The sample has about 1.8 million distinct CDR3 sequences; 40% to 55% are singletons. CDR1 is DFQATT, CDR2 SNEGSKA, per germline (reference sequence). The CDR3 has 17 residues. The V and J ends lost 0 bases and 11 bases, in that order; junction bases with no gene match: 19.

The TCR was taken from a woman aged 40 to 50 in good health. Sequencing input: blood. V gene TRBV20-1 combines with J gene TRBJ2-5, with TRBD2 matching 9 bases. For the CDR3, the DNA is TGCAGTGCTAGAGATCGGATGGCGGGGGGGCGAGGAAATGAGCAGTACTTC. It encodes CSARDRMAGGRGNEQYF.